A single sample is the source of the 24 T cell receptor beta chains below, sequenced in a study of shared T cell receptors in the human thymus. Assay: immunoSEQ multiplex PCR; the TCRdb copy retains only in-frame clones and omits some. The data show approximately 760,000 clones, around 85% seen once. This sample also appeared in a second study, on human thymus T cells.

Sequenced material: thymocytes. Receptors originate from a girl less than two years old with a congenital heart defect.

The chain couples TRBV4-3 to TRBJ1-4; D not resolved. Looked up from germline, CDR1 is LGHNA and CDR2 is YSLEER. Trimming shortened V by 0 bases and J by 7 bases, and 12 bases separated the two germline ends. The CDR3 covers 15 residues. CDR3 region: CASSQEGRLGEKLFF. CDR3 nucleotides: TGCGCCAGCAGCCAAGAGGGGAGATTGGGTGAAAAACTGTTTTTT.

V and J are TRBV5-5 and TRBJ1-2, with D possibly TRBD1 on 5 matching bases. The CDR3 has 13 residues. CDR1 is SGHKS and CDR2 is YYEKEE in the germline V gene (reference sequence). The V end was cut by 4 bases, the J end by 2 bases, with 9 bases between. The CDR3 region has the DNA TGTGCCAGCAGCCGGGGGGACAACTATGGCTACACCTTC. Its protein is CASSRGDNYGYTF.

This chain connects TRBV28 to TRBJ1-2; no definite D call. The V end was cut by 2 bases, the J end by 4 bases, with 11 bases between. CDR1 MDHEN and CDR2 SYDVKM come from the germline V gene. CDR3 length: 14 residues. In DNA, the CDR3 is TGTGCCAGCAGTTTAATGTCCCGGGTCTATGGCTACACCTTC. Protein: CASSLMSRVYGYTF.

The V call is TRBV28, the J call TRBJ1-2; the D is unclear. This CDR3 is 14 amino acids long. Germline loops: CDR1 MDHEN, CDR2 SYDVKM. Trimming removed 3 bases from V and 6 bases from J, with 14 bases in between. CDR3 coding DNA: TGTGCCAGCAGTTTGCCCGCAGGAAAGAATGGCTACACCTTC. Amino acids: CASSLPAGKNGYTF.

This chain uses TRBV6-1 with TRBJ2-2, with a possible D match to TRBD1 (5 bases). Germline values: CDR1 MNHNS, CDR2 SASEGT. This CDR3 contains 13 residues. Trimming cost V 6 bases and J 4 bases, with 9 bases left between them. The CDR3 is CASRPTGTGELFF. DNA for the CDR3: TGTGCCAGCAGGCCCACAGGCACCGGGGAGCTGTTTTTT.

This chain links TRBV7-2 with TRBJ1-5, with TRBD1 matching 7 bases. Germline-derived CDR1 and CDR2 are SGHTA and FQGNSA. The ends lost 2 bases at V and 1 base at J; junction bases unmatched: 8. The CDR3 totals 17 residues. Here the CDR3 reads CASSLTNWGQSNQPQHF. The DNA for the CDR3 is TGTGCCAGCAGCTTAACCAACTGGGGACAGAGCAATCAGCCCCAGCATTTT.

In regard to this clone: The sample carries other DNA sequences with the same CDR3. The V and J genes are TRBV4-1 and TRBJ1-5; D unresolved. V was pared by 4 bases and J by 6 bases, with 10 bases between. The germline CDR1 and CDR2 sequences are MGHRA and YSYEKL. The CDR3 consists of 13 residues. CDR3 DNA sequence: TGCGCCAGCAGCCGTTCAGGAGGTCAGCCCCAGCATTTT. This codes for CASSRSGGQPQHF.

This sequence joins TRBV2 and TRBJ1-2, with D unclear. Germline assignment: CDR1 SNHLY and CDR2 FYNNEI. The CDR3 has 15 amino acids. V was pared by 2 bases and J by 3 bases, with 13 bases between. The CDR3 DNA sequence: TGTGCCAGCAGTGAACACGGGGTCTCTGACTATGGCTACACCTTC. This translates into CASSEHGVSDYGYTF.

This chain joins TRBV28 and TRBJ1-4; a weak D match, TRBD1 (6 bases). This CDR3 region has 18 residues. Per the germline V gene, CDR1 is MDHEN and CDR2 is SYDVKM. V lost 6 bases to trimming and J lost 0 bases, with 20 bases between them. CDR3 region: CASRIKPRGGPTNEKLFF. The DNA of the CDR3 is TGTGCCAGCAGAATTAAACCCCGGGGGGGGCCAACTAATGAAAAACTGTTTTTT.

The chain is built from TRBV2 and TRBJ2-7; 15 bases fit TRBD2. The germline V gene has CDR1 SNHLY and CDR2 FYNNEI. The V and J ends lost 4 bases and 5 bases, in that order; junction bases with no gene match: 9. The CDR3 extends over 17 amino acids. The CDR3 reads CASSAGTSGGYGDEQYF. DNA of the CDR3: TGTGCCAGCAGTGCGGGGACTAGCGGGGGGTATGGGGACGAGCAGTACTTC. Looking up the rest from reference TRBV2 and TRBJ2-7 gives the full variable domain: EPEVTQTPSHQVTQMGQEVILRCVPISNHLYFYWYRQILGQKVEFLVSFYNNEISEKSEIFDDQFSVERPDGSNFTLKIRSTKLEDSAMYFCASSAGTSGGYGDEQYFGPGTRLTVT.

This sequence joins TRBV4-3 and TRBJ1-2; D uncertain. Germline V gives CDR1 LGHNA, CDR2 YSLEER. The CDR3 is 16 amino acids. V was shortened by 8 bases and J by 2 bases, with 21 bases between the two germline ends. The CDR3 sequence: CASSHTRAAPNYGYTF. The CDR3 nucleotides read TGCGCCAGCTCCCACACGAGGGCAGCTCCAAACTATGGCTACACCTTC.

The chain joins TRBV9 to TRBJ1-4; D is perhaps TRBD1 (5 bases). CDR3 size: 16 residues. V shed 0 bases and J shed 6 bases, with 15 bases lying between them. The germline V gene has CDR1 SGDLS and CDR2 YYNGEE. The CDR3: CASSVGFMGGDEKLFF. The DNA of the CDR3 is TGTGCCAGCAGCGTAGGATTTATGGGGGGGGATGAAAAACTGTTTTTT.

The chain links TRBV14 to TRBJ1-1; 7 nucleotides align to TRBD1. Per the germline V gene, CDR1 is SGHDN and CDR2 is FVKESK. The CDR3 has 16 amino acids. V lost 4 bases to trimming and J lost 5 bases; unmatched junction nucleotides: 13. The DNA for the CDR3 is TGTGCCAGCAGCCTAGAGCCACAGGGGCAGTGGACTGAAGCTTTCTTT. Amino acids: CASSLEPQGQWTEAFF. The variable domain in full, with the rest retrieved from reference TRBV14 and TRBJ1-1, is EAGVTQFPSHSVIEKGQTVTLRCDPISGHDNLYWYRRVMGKEIKFLLHFVKESKQDESGMPNNRFLAERTGGTYSTLKVQPAELEDSGVYFCASSLEPQGQWTEAFFGQGTRLTVV.

The sample holds a few counts of this clone. The chain joins TRBV11-2 to TRBJ2-2, with a weak D call TRBD1 (6 bases). The V gene lost 10 bases and the J gene lost 0 bases, with 15 bases spanning the gap. The CDR3 is made up of 15 amino acids. Germline CDR1 is SGHAT and CDR2 is FQNNGV. CDR3 DNA sequence: TGTGCCATCCCTTCAGGACAGCCGAACACCGGGGAGCTGTTTTTT. Protein product: CAIPSGQPNTGELFF. The full variable domain, rest sourced from reference TRBV11-2 and TRBJ2-2, is EAGVAQSPRYKIIEKRQSVAFWCNPISGHATLYWYQQILGQGPKLLIQFQNNGVVDDSQLPKDRFSAERLKGVDSTLKIQPAKLEDSAVYLCAIPSGQPNTGELFFGEGSRLTVL.

The rearrangement joins TRBV10-2 to TRBJ1-5, with 9 nucleotides matching TRBD1. The germline gives CDR1 WSHSY, CDR2 SAAADI. The CDR3 consists of 16 residues. Trimming took 3 bases from V and 4 from J; bases not matched to a gene: 7. CDR3 residues: CASSDWDREVNQPQHF. CDR3 sequence (DNA): TGCGCCAGCAGTGACTGGGACAGGGAGGTTAATCAGCCCCAGCATTTT.

This chain uses TRBV5-5 with TRBJ1-2, with 8 positions matching TRBD1. V was pared by 3 bases and J by 7 bases, with 8 bases of the junction left unmatched. Per the germline V gene, CDR1 is SGHKS and CDR2 is YYEKEE (reference sequence). The CDR3 is made up of 14 amino acids. The CDR3 DNA is TGTGCCAGCAGCTGGACAGGGAGTTTGGGTGGCTACACCTTC. Translation gives CASSWTGSLGGYTF.

The chain is built from TRBV27 and TRBJ1-6; 8 bases fit TRBD1. The CDR3 runs to 14 residues. Germline CDR1 reads MNHEY; CDR2 reads SMNVEV (reference sequence). The junction had 2 bases not matched to a gene; V was cut back by 4 bases and J by 6 bases. The CDR3 DNA follows: TGTGCCAGCAGTTGGACAGGGTCTAATTCACCCCTCCACTTT. Its translation is CASSWTGSNSPLHF.

The chain is built from TRBV4-1 and TRBJ2-5; 9 bases are a match to TRBD1. This CDR3 comprises 15 residues. The J segment lost 4 bases and the V segment lost 3 bases, leaving 6 bases of the junction unmatched. The germline CDR1 and CDR2 sequences are MGHRA and YSYEKL. The CDR3 DNA sequence: TGCGCCAGCAGCCAGACAGGGGGAGACGGAGAGACCCAGTACTTC. Translating it yields CASSQTGGDGETQYF.

Written as DNA, the CDR3 is TGCAGCGTTGGTGGGACAGGGGGCCGGAGCTCCTACGAGCAGTACTTC. This encodes CSVGGTGGRSSYEQYF. The chain combines TRBV29-1 with TRBJ2-7, with 12 bases aligning to TRBD1. Unmatched junction bases numbered 7, after V lost 4 bases and J lost 0 bases. Germline CDR1 is SQVTM and CDR2 is ANQGSEA. The CDR3 is 16 residues long.

This rearrangement joins TRBV30 to TRBJ1-1; 11 bases match TRBD1. CDR1 and CDR2 from the germline V gene are GTSNPN and SVGIG (reference sequence). The CDR3 is 15 residues long. Losses at the gene ends were 0 bases for V and 5 bases for J; bases not matched to a gene: 5. The CDR3 nucleotides read TGTGCCTGGAGTGTACTCCGGGACAGGGGGACTGAAGCTTTCTTT. This translates into CAWSVLRDRGTEAFF.

This chain uses TRBV14 with TRBJ1-2; no clear D gene. The CDR3 spans 12 residues. V was trimmed by 4 bases and J by 6 bases, leaving 9 bases between them. Germline CDR1 is SGHDN and CDR2 is FVKESK. CDR3 bases: TGTGCCAGCAGCCCCGAAGCGGATGGCTACACCTTC. This sequence encodes CASSPEADGYTF.

The chain links TRBV14 to TRBJ2-7; 7 bases fit TRBD2. Germline V CDR1 and CDR2: SGHDN, FVKESK. V lost 3 bases, J lost 4 bases, and 15 bases stayed unmatched. The length of the CDR3 is 17 residues. The CDR3, as DNA: TGTGCCAGCAGCCACTTGGGAGGGCAGGGTCGGGTGTACGAGCAGTACTTC. Encoded protein: CASSHLGGQGRVYEQYF.

CDR3 region: CASSLAEPGTSPYNEQFF. In nucleotides, the CDR3 is TGTGCCAGCAGCTTGGCCGAGCCCGGGACTAGCCCGTACAATGAGCAGTTCTTC. The rearrangement links TRBV5-6 to TRBJ2-1; 9 nucleotides match TRBD2. This CDR3 is built from 18 residues. In germline, CDR1 is SGHDT, CDR2 YYEEEE. V lost 0 bases to trimming and J lost 4 bases; unmatched junction nucleotides: 11.

J is TRBJ2-3 and V is TRBV1; TRBD2 is the table's D call, not checked against the DNA. TRBV1 is a known pseudogene. The CDR3 sequence is 18 residues long. DNA for the CDR3: TGCACCAGCAGCCCTGGCGGGGGGGCCTACCCTAGCACAGATACGCAGTATTTT. Its translation: CTSSPGGGAYPSTDTQYF.